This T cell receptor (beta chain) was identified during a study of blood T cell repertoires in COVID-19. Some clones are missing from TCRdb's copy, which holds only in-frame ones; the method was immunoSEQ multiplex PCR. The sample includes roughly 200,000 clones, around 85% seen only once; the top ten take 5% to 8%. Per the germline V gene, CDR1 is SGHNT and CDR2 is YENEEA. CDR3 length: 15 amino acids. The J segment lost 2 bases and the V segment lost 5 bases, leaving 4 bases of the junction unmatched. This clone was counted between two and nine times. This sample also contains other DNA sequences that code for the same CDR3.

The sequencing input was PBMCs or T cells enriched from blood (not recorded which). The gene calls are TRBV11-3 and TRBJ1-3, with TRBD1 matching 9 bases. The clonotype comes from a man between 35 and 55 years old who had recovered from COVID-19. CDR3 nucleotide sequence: TGTGCCAGCAGCCCCGGACAGGGGCCTGGAAACACCATATATTTT. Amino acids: CASSPGQGPGNTIYF.